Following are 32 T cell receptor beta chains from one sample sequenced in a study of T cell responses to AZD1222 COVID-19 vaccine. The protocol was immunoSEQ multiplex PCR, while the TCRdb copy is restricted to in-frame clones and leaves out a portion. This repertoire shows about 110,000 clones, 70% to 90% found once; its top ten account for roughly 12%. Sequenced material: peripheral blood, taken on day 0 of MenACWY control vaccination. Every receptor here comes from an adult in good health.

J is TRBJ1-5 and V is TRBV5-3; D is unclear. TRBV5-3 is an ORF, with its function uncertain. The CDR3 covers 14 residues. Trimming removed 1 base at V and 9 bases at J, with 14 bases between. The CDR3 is CARSLTGHFLPQHF. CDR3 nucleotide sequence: TGTGCCAGAAGCTTGACCGGCCATTTCTTGCCCCAGCATTTT.

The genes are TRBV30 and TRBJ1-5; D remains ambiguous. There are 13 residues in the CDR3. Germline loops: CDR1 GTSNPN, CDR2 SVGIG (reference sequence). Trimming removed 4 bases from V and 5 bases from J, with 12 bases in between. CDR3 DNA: TGTGCCTGGACTACCGGGGAATATCAGCCCCAGCATTTT. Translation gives CAWTTGEYQPQHF.

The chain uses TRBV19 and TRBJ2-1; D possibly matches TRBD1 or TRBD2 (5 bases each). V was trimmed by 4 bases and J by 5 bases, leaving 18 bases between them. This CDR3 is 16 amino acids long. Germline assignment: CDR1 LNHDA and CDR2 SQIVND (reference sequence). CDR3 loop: CASSTDSILVDNEQFF. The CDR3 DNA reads TGTGCCAGTAGTACCGACAGTATACTAGTCGACAATGAGCAGTTCTTC.

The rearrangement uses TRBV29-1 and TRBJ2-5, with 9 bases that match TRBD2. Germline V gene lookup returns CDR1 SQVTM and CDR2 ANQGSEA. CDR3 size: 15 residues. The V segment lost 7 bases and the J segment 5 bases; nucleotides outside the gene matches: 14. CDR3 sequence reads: CSAKGGTSSAETQYF. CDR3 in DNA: TGCAGCGCAAAGGGGGGGACTAGCTCCGCGGAGACCCAGTACTTC.

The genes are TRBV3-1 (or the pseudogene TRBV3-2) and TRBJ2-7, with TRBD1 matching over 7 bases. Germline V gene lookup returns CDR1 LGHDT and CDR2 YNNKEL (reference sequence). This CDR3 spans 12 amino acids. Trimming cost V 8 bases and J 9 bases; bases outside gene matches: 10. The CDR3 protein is CASGDRTTRQYF. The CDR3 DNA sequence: TGTGCCAGCGGGGACAGAACTACGAGGCAGTACTTC.

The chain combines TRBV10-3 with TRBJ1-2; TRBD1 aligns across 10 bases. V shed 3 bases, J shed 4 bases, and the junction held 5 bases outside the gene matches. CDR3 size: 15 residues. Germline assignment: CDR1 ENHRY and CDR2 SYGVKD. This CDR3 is CAISDPGQGGYGYTF. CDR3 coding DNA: TGTGCCATCAGTGATCCCGGACAGGGGGGCTATGGCTACACCTTC.

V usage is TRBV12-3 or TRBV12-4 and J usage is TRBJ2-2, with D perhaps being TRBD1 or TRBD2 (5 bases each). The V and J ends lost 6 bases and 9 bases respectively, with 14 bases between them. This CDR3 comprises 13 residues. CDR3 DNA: TGTGCCAGCAGCGGGGCATCTACACGGGAGCTGTTTTTT. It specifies CASSGASTRELFF.

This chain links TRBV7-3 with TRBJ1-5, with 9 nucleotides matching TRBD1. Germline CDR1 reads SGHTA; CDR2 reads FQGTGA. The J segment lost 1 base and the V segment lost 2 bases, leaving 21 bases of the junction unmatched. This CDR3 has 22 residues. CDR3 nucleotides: TGTGCCAGCAGCTTACCCCAGGGCGTGTTAAGACAGGGGGTAAAGAGCAATCAGCCCCAGCATTTT. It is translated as CASSLPQGVLRQGVKSNQPQHF.

CDR3 sequence (DNA): TGCGCCAGCAGCCACAAGACACAGTGGCTAGCGGGGGGGCAAGCCTACGAGCAGTACTTC. Translated, it gives CASSHKTQWLAGGQAYEQYF. This chain links TRBV4-1 with TRBJ2-7; 12 nucleotides align to TRBD2. V dropped 3 bases and J dropped 2; count of bases not matched to a gene: 17. CDR3 length: 20 residues. Germline V gene sequence: CDR1 MGHRA, CDR2 YSYEKL.

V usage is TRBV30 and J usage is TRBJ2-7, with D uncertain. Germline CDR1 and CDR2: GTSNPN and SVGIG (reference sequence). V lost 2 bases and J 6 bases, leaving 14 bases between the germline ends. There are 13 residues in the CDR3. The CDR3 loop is CAWSSGSLAEQYF. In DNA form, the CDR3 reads TGTGCCTGGAGTTCTGGATCCCTCGCCGAGCAGTACTTC.

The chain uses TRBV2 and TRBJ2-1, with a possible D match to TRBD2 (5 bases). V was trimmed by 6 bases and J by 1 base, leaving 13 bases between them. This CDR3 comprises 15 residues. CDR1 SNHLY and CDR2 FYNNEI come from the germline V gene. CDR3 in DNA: TGTGCCAGCAGCAGACTTTGGAGGTCCTACAATGAGCAGTTCTTC. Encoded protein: CASSRLWRSYNEQFF.

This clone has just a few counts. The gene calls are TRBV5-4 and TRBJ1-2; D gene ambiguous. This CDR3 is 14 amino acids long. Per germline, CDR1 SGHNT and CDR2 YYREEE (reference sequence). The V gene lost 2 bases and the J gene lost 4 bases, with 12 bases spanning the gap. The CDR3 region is CASSLGARSYGYTF. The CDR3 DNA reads TGTGCCAGCAGCTTAGGAGCCCGGAGCTATGGCTACACCTTC.

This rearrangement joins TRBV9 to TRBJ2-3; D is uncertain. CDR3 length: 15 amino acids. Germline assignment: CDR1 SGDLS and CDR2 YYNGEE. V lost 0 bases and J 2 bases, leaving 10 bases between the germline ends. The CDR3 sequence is CASSVAEPSTDTQYF. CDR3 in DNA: TGTGCCAGCAGCGTAGCCGAGCCCTCCACAGATACGCAGTATTTT. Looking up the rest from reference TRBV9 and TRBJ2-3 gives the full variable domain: DSGVTQTPKHLITATGQRVTLRCSPRSGDLSVYWYQQSLDQGLQFLIQYYNGEERAKGNILERFSAQQFPDLHSELNLSSLELGDSALYFCASSVAEPSTDTQYFGPGTRLTVL.

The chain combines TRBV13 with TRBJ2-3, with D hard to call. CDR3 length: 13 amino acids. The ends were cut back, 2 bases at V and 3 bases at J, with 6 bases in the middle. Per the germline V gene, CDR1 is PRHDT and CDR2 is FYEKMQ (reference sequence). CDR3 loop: CASSLLETDTQYF. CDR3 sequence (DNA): TGTGCCAGCAGCTTATTAGAGACAGATACGCAGTATTTT.

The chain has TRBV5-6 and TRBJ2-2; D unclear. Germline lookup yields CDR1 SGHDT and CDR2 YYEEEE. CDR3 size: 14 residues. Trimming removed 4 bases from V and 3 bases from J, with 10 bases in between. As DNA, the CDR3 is TGTGCCAGCAGCCCCCGACCCGACACCGGGGAGCTGTTTTTT. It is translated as CASSPRPDTGELFF.

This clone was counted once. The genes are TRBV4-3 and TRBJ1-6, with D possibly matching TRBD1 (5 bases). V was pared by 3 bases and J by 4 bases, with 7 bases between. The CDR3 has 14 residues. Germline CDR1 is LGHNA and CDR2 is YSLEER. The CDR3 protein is CASSQGPYNSPLHF. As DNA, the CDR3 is TGCGCCAGCAGCCAGGGACCATATAATTCACCCCTCCACTTT.

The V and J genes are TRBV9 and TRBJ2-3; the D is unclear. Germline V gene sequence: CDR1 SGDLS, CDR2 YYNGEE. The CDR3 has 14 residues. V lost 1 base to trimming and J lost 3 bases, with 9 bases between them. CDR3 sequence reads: CASSVSLGTDTQYF. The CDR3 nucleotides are TGTGCCAGCAGCGTATCCTTGGGAACAGATACGCAGTATTTT.

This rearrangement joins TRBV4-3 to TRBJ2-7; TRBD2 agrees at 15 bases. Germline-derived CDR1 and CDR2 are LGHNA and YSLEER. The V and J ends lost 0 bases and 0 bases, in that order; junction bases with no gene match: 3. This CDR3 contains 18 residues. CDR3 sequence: CASSQEGTSGGISYEQYF. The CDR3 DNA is TGCGCCAGCAGCCAAGAAGGGACTAGCGGGGGGATCTCCTACGAGCAGTACTTC.

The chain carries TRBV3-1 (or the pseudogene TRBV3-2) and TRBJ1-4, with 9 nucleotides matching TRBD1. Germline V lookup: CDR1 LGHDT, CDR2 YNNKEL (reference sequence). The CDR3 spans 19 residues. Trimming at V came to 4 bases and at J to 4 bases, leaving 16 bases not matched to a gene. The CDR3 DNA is TGTGCCAGCAGCCTTAAGATCAACAGGGGGCTGAGGAGTAATGAAAAACTGTTTTTT. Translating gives CASSLKINRGLRSNEKLFF.

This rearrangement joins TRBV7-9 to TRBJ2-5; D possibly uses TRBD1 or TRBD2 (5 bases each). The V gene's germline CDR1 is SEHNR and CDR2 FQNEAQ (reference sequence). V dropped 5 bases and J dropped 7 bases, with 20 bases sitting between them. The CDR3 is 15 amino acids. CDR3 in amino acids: CASSLIPGPWGTQYF. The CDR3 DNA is TGTGCCAGCAGCCTGATCCCGGGACCGTGGGGGACCCAGTACTTC.

CDR3 loop: CAIKTQTNTEAFF. CDR3 nucleotide sequence: TGTGCCATCAAAACACAGACGAACACTGAAGCTTTCTTT. This chain connects TRBV10-3 to TRBJ1-1; D call uncertain. The CDR3 loop spans 13 amino acids. Trimming cost V 7 bases and J 1 base, with 10 bases left between them. CDR1 ENHRY and CDR2 SYGVKD come from the germline V gene.

As DNA, the CDR3 is TGTGCCAGTAGTTTGACAAAAGGCAACGAGCAGTACTTC. This gives the protein CASSLTKGNEQYF. The gene calls are TRBV19 and TRBJ2-7; D remains ambiguous. Trimming shortened V by 5 bases and J by 5 bases, and 13 bases separated the two germline ends. The CDR3 extends over 13 amino acids. Germline V gene lookup returns CDR1 LNHDA and CDR2 SQIVND (reference sequence).

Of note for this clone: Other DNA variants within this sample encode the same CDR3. The CDR3 region is CASSPAGVSYNEQFF. CDR3 coding DNA: TGTGCCAGCAGCCCTGCGGGGGTCTCCTACAATGAGCAGTTCTTC. The J gene is TRBJ2-1, the V gene TRBV7-2, with TRBD2 matching over 7 bases. This CDR3 has 15 amino acids. The ends lost 5 bases at V and 0 bases at J; junction bases unmatched: 4. In germline, CDR1 is SGHTA, CDR2 FQGNSA.

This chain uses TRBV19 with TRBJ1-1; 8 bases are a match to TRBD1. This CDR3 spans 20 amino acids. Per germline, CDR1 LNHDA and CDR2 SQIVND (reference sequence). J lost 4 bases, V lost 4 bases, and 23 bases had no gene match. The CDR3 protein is CASSTSLPLYRGGRSTEAFF. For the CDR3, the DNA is TGTGCCAGTAGTACTTCCTTGCCCCTCTACAGGGGGGGGAGGAGCACTGAAGCTTTCTTT.

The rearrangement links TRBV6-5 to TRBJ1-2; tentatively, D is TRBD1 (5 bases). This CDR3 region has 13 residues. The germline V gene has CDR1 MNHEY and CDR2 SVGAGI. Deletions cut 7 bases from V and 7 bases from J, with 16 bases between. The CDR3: CASTPESGTGYTF. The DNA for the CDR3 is TGTGCCAGCACCCCGGAAAGCGGGACTGGCTACACCTTC.

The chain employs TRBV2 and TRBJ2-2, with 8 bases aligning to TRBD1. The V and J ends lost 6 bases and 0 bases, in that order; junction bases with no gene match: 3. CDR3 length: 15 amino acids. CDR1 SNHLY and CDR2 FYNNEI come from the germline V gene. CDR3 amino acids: CASRQDRANTGELFF. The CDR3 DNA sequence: TGTGCCAGCAGACAGGACAGGGCGAACACCGGGGAGCTGTTTTTT.

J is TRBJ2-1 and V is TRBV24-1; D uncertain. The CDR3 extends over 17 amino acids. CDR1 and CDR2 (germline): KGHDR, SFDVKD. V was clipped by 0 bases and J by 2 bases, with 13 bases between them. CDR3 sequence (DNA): TGTGCCACCAGTGATTTGGCGACTCCAAGGACCTACAATGAGCAGTTCTTC. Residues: CATSDLATPRTYNEQFF.

The CDR3 DNA sequence: TGTGCCAGCAGCATTGGGCGCTCTGGGGCCAACGTCCTGACTTTC. Residues: CASSIGRSGANVLTF. This rearrangement joins TRBV9 to TRBJ2-6; D call uncertain. The CDR3 contains 15 residues. Germline-derived CDR1 and CDR2 are SGDLS and YYNGEE. V was cut by 4 bases and J by 0 bases, with 8 bases left in between.

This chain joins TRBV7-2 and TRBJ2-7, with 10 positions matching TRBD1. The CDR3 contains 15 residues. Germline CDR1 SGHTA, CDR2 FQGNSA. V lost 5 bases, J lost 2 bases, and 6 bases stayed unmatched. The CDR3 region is CASSRRTGGTYEQYF. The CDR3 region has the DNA TGTGCCAGCAGCAGACGGACAGGGGGTACCTACGAGCAGTACTTC.

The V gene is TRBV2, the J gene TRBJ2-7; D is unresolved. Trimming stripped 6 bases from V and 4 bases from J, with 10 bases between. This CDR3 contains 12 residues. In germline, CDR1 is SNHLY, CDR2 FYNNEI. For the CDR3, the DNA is TGTGCCAGCAGACAACCCTTGTACGAGCAGTACTTC. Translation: CASRQPLYEQYF.

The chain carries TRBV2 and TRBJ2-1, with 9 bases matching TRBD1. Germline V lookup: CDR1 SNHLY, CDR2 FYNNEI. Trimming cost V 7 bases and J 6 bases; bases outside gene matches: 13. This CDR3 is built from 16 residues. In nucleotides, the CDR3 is TGTGCCAGCACCCTCTCCGGGACAGGGAGGCTCAATGAGCAGTTCTTC. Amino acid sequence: CASTLSGTGRLNEQFF.

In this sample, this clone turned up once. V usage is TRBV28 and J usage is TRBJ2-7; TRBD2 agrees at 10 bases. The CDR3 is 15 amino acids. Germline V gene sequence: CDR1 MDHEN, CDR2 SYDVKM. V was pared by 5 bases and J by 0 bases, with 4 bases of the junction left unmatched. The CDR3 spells CASSLRTSGSYEQYF. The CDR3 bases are TGTGCCAGCAGTCTCCGGACTAGCGGCTCCTACGAGCAGTACTTC. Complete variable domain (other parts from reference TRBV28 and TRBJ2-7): DVKVTQSSRYLVKRTGEKVFLECVQDMDHENMFWYRQDPGLGLRLIYFSYDVKMKEKGDIPEGYSVSREKKERFSLILESASTNQTSMYLCASSLRTSGSYEQYFGPGTRLTVT.